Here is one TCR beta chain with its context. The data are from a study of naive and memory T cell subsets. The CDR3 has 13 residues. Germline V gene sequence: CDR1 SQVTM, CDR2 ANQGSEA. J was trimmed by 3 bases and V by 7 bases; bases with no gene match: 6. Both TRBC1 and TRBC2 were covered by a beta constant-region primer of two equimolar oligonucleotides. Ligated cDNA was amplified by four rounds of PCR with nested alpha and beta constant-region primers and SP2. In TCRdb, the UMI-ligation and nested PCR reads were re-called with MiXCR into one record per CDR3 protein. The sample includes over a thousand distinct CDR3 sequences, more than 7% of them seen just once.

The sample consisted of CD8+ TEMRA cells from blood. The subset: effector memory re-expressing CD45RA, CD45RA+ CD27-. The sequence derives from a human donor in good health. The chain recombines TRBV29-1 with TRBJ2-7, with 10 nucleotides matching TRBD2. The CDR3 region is CSAVPSGSYEQYF. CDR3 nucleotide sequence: TGCAGCGCAGTTCCTAGCGGGAGCTACGAGCAGTACTTC.